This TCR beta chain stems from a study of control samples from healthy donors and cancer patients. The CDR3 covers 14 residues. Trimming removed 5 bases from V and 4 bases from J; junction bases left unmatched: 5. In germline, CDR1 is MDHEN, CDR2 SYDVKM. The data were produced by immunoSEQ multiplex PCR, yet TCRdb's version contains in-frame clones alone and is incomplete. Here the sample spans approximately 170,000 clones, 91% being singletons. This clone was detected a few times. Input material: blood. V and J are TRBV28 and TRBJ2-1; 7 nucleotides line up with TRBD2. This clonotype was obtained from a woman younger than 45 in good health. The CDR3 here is CASSVPGLYNEQFF. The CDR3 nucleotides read TGTGCCAGCAGTGTCCCGGGACTATACAATGAGCAGTTCTTC.